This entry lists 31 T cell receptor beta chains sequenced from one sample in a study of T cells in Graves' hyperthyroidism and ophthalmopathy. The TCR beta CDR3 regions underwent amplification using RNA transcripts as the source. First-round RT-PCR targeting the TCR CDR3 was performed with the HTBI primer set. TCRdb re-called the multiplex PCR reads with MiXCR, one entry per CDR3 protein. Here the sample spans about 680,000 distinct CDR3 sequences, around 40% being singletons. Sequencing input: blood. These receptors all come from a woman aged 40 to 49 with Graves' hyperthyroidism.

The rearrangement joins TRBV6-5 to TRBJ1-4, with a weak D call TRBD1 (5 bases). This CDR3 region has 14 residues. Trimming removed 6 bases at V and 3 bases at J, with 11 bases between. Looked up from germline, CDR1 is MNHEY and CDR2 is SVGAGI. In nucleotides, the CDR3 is TGTGCCAGCAGACTCGGGACCCCTAATGAAAAACTGTTTTTT. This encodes CASRLGTPNEKLFF.

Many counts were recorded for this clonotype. CDR3 loop: CASSLARSRVGDGYTF. CDR3 coding DNA: TGTGCCAGCAGCTTAGCGCGGAGCAGGGTGGGGGATGGCTACACCTTC. The genes are TRBV7-6 and TRBJ1-2, with D perhaps TRBD1 (5 bases). The CDR3 loop spans 16 amino acids. Trimming took 0 bases from V and 6 from J, leaving 17 bases between them. The germline gives CDR1 SGHVS, CDR2 FNYEAQ.

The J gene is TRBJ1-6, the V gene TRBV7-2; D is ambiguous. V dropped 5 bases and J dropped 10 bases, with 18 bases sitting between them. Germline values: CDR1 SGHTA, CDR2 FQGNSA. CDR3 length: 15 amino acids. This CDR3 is CASSPRGDLRSPLHF. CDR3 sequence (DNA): TGTGCCAGCAGCCCACGCGGGGATTTGAGATCACCCCTCCACTTT.

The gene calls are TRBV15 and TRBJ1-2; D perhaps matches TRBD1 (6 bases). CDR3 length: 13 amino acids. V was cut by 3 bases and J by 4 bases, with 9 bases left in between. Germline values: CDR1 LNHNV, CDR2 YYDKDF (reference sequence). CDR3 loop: CATSSRDTYGYTF. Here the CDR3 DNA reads TGTGCCACCAGCAGCCGGGACACCTATGGCTACACCTTC.

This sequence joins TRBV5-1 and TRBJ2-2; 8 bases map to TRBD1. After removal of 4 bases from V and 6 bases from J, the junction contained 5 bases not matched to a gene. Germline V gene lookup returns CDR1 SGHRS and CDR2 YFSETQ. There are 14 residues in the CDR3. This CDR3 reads CASSEQGGPGELFF. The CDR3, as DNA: TGCGCCAGCAGCGAACAGGGGGGACCCGGGGAGCTGTTTTTT.

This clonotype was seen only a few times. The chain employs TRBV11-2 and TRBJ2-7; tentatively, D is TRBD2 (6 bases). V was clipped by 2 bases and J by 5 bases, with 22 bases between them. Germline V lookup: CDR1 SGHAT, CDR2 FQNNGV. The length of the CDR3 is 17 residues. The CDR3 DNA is TGTGCCAGCAGCTTAAGATCTTTGGGACTGAGAATCGACGAGCAGTACTTC. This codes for CASSLRSLGLRIDEQYF.

The CDR3 loop reads CAISEIWDRERAQHF. In DNA, the CDR3 is TGTGCCATCAGTGAAATATGGGACAGGGAAAGGGCCCAGCATTTT. This rearrangement joins TRBV10-3 to TRBJ1-5; 9 bases are a match to TRBD1. CDR1 is ENHRY, CDR2 SYGVKD, per germline. V lost 3 bases and J lost 11; bases outside the gene matches: 11. This CDR3 has 15 residues.

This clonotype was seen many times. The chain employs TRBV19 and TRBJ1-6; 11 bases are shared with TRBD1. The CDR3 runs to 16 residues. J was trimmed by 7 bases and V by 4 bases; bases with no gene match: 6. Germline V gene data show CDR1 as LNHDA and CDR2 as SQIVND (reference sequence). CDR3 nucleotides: TGTGCCAGTAGTACCTGGACAGGGGGCAGCAATTCACCCCTCCACTTT. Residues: CASSTWTGGSNSPLHF.

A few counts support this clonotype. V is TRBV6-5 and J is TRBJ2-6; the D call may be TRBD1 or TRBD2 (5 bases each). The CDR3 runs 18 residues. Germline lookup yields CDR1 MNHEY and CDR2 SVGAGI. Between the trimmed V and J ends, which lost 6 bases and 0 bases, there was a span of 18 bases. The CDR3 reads CASRGVGVGPSGANVLTF. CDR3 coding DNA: TGTGCCAGCAGAGGGGTGGGGGTCGGGCCCTCTGGGGCCAACGTCCTGACTTTC.

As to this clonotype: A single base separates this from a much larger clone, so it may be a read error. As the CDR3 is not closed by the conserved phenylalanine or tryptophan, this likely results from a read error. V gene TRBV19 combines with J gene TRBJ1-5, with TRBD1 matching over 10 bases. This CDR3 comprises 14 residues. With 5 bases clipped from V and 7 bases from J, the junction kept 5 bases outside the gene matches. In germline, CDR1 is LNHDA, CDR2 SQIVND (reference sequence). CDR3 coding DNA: TGTGCCAGTAGTGAGACAGGGGGCCGGCAGCCCCAGCATCTT. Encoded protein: CASSETGGRQPQHL.

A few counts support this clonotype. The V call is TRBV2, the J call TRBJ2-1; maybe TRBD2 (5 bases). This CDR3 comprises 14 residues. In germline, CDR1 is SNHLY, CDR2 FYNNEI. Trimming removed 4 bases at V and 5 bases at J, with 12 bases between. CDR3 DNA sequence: TGTGCCAGCAGTGCGACGGGAAGGAACAATGAGCAGTTCTTC. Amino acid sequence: CASSATGRNNEQFF.

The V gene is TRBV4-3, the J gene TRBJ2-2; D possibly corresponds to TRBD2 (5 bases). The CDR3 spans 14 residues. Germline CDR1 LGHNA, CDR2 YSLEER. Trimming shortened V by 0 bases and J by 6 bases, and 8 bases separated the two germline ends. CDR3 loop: CASSQERTPGELFF. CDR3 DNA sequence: TGCGCCAGCAGCCAAGAACGGACTCCCGGGGAGCTGTTTTTT.

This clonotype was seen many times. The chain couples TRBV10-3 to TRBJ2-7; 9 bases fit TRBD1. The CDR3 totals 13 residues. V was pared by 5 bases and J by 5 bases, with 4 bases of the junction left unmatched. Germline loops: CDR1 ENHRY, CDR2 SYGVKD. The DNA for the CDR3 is TGTGCCATCAGTAGGACAGGGGAGGACGAGCAGTACTTC. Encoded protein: CAISRTGEDEQYF.

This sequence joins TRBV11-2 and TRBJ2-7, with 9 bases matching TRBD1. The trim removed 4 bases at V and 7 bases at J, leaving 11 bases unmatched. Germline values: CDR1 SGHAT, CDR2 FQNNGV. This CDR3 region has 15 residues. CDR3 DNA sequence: TGTGCCAGCAGCTACCGGGGACAGGGCTTCGGTGAGCAGTACTTC. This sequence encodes CASSYRGQGFGEQYF. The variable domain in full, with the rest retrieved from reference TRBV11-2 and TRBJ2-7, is EAGVAQSPRYKIIEKRQSVAFWCNPISGHATLYWYQQILGQGPKLLIQFQNNGVVDDSQLPKDRFSAERLKGVDSTLKIQPAKLEDSAVYLCASSYRGQGFGEQYFGPGTRLTVT.

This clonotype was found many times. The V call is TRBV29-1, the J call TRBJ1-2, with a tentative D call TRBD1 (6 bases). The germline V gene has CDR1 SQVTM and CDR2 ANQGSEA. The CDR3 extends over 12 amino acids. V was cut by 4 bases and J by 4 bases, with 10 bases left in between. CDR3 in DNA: TGCAGCGTTGTAGAAGGGGGCTATGGCTACACCTTC. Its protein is CSVVEGGYGYTF.

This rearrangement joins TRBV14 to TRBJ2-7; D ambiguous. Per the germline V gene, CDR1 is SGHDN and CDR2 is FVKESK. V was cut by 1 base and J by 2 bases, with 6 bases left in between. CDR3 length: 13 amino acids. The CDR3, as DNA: TGTGCCAGCAGCCAAGGCTATACCTACGAGCAGTACTTC. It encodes CASSQGYTYEQYF.

The CDR3 DNA reads TGCGCCAGCAGCTCACCCCCCACGCCAACAGGACCCGCAACTAATGAAAAACTGTTTTTT. It yields the protein CASSSPPTPTGPATNEKLFF. The chain recombines TRBV5-1 with TRBJ1-4; D might be TRBD1 (5 bases). This CDR3 contains 20 residues. Trimming took 3 bases from V and 0 from J, leaving 24 bases between them. Germline assignment: CDR1 SGHRS and CDR2 YFSETQ.

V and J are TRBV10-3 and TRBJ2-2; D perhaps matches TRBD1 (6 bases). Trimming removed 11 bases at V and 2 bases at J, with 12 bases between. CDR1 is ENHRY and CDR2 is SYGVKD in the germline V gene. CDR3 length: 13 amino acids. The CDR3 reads CAAQTGNTGELFF. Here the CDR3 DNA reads TGTGCCGCTCAGACAGGCAACACCGGGGAGCTGTTTTTT.

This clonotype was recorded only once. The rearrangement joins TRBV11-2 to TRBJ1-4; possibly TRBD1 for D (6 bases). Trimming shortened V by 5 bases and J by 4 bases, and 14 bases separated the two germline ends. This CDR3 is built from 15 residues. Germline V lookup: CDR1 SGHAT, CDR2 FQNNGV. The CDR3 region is CASSRWGGINEKLFF. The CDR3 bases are TGTGCCAGCAGCCGGTGGGGGGGCATTAATGAAAAACTGTTTTTT.

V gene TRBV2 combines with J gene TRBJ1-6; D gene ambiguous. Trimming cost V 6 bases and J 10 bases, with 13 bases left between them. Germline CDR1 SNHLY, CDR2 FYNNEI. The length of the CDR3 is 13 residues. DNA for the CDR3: TGTGCCAGCAGGGAGGATTTCGGCTCACCCCTCCACTTT. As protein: CASREDFGSPLHF.

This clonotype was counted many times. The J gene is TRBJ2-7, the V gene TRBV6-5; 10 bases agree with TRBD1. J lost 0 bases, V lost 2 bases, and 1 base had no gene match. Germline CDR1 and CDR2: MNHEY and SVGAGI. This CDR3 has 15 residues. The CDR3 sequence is CASSYDRGPSYEQYF. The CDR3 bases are TGTGCCAGCAGTTACGACAGGGGGCCCTCCTACGAGCAGTACTTC.

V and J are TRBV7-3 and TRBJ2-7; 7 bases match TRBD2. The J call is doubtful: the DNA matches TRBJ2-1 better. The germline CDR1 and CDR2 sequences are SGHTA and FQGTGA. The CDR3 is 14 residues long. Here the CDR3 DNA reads TGTGCCAGCAGCTTTAGCGGGCTTTACAATGAGCAGTTCTTC. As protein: CASSFSGLYNEQFF.

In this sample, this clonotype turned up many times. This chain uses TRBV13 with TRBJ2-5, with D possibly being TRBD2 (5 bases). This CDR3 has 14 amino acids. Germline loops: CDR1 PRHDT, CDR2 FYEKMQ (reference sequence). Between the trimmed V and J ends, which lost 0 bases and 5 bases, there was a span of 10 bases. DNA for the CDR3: TGTGCCAGCAGCTTAGGGCCAAGGAGGGAGACCCAGTACTTC. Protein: CASSLGPRRETQYF.

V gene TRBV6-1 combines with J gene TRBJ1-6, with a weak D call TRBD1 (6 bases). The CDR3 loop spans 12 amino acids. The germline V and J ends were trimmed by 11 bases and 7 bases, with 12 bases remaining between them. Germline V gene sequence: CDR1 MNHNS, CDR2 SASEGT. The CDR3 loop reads CAANRENSPLHF. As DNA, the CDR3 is TGTGCCGCAAACAGGGAGAATTCACCCCTCCACTTT.

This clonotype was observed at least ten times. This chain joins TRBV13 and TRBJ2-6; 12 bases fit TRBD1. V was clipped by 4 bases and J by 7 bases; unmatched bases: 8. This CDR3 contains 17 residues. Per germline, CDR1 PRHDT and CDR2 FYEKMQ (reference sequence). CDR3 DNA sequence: TGTGCCAGCAGCTACGGGACAGGGGGCATTTTAGCCAACGTCCTGACTTTC. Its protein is CASSYGTGGILANVLTF. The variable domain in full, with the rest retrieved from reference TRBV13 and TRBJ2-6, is AAGVIQSPRHLIKEKRETATLKCYPIPRHDTVYWYQQGPGQDPQFLISFYEKMQSDKGSIPDRFSAQQFSDYHSELNMSSLELGDSALYFCASSYGTGGILANVLTFGAGSRLTVL.

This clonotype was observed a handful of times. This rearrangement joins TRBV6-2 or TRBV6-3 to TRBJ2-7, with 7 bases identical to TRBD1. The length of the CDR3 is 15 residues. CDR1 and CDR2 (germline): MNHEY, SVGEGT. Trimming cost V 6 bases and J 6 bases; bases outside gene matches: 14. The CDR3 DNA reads TGTGCCAGCAGACCACCGGGACAGAGCATAACCGAGCAGTACTTC. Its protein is CASRPPGQSITEQYF.

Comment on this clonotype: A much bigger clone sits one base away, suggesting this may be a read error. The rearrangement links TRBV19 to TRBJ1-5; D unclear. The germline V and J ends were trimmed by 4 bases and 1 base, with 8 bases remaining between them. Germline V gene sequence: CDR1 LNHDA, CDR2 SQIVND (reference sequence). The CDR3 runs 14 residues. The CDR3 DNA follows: TGTGCCAGTAGTAGCCCGAAGAGCAATCAGCCCCAGCATTTT. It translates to CASSSPKSNQPQHF.

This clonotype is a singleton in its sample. The CDR3 reads CASSPGQENYGYTF. The CDR3 DNA reads TGTGCCAGCAGCCCGGGACAGGAGAACTATGGCTACACCTTC. The J gene is TRBJ1-2, the V gene TRBV12-3 or TRBV12-4, with 8 positions matching TRBD1. V shed 6 bases, J shed 2 bases, and the junction held 5 bases outside the gene matches. The CDR3 has 14 amino acids.

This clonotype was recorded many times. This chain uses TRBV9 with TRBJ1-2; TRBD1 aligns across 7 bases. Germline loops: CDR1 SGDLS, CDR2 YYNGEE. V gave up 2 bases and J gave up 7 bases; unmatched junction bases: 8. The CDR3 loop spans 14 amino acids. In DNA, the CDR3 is TGTGCCAGCAGCGTGGGTACAGGGGTTAGTGGCTACACCTTC. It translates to CASSVGTGVSGYTF.

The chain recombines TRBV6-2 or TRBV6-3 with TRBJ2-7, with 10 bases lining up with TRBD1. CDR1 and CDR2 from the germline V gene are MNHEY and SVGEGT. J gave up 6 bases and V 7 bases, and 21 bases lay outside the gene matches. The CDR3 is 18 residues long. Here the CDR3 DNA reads TGTGCCAGCACCCTCACTCACGGACAGGGGGTTTGGTTTGTCGAGCAGTACTTC. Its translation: CASTLTHGQGVWFVEQYF.

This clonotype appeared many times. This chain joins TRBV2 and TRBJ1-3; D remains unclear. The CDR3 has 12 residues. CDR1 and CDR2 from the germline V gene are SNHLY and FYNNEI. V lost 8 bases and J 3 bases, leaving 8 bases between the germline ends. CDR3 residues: CASWGFGNTIYF. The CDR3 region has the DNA TGTGCCAGCTGGGGTTTTGGAAACACCATATATTTT.